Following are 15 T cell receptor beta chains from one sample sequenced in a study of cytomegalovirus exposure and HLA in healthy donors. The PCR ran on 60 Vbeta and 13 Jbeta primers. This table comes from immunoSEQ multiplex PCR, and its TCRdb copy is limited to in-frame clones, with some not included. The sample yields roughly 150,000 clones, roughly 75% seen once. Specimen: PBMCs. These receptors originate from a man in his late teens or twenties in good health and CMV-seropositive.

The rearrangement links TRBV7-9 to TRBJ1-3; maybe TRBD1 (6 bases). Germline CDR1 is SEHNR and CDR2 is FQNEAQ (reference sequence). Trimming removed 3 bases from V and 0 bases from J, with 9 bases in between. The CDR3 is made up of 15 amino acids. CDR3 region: CASSLGQRSGNTIYF. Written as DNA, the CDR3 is TGTGCCAGCAGCTTGGGACAACGCTCTGGAAACACCATATATTTT.

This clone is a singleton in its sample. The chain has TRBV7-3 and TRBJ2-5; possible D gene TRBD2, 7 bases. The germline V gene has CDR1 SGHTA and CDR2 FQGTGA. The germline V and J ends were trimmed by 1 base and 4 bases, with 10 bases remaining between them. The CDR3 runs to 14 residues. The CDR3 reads CASSLMGGRETQYF. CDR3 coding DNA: TGTGCCAGCAGCTTAATGGGGGGGCGAGAGACCCAGTACTTC.

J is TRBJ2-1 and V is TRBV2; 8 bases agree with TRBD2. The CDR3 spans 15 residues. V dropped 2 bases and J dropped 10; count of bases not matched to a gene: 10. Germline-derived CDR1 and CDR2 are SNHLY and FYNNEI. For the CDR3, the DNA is TGTGCCAGCAGTGAATACCAGCGGGAGTTCGGAGAGCAGTTCTTC. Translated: CASSEYQREFGEQFF.

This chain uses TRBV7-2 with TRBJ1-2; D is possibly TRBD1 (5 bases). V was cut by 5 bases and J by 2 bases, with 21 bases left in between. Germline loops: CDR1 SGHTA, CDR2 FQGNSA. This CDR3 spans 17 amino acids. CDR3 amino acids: CASSRRIRQRENYGYTF. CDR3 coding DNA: TGTGCCAGCAGCCGAAGAATTCGACAGCGAGAAAACTATGGCTACACCTTC.

CDR3 protein: CASSLGGLGDTQYF. The CDR3 DNA sequence: TGTGCCAGTAGTCTCGGGGGATTGGGGGATACGCAGTATTTT. V gene TRBV19 combines with J gene TRBJ2-3; a possible D gene is TRBD2 (6 bases). Trimming took off 5 bases at V and 6 bases at J, with 15 bases between the two ends. The germline CDR1 and CDR2 sequences are LNHDA and SQIVND (reference sequence). CDR3 length: 14 amino acids.

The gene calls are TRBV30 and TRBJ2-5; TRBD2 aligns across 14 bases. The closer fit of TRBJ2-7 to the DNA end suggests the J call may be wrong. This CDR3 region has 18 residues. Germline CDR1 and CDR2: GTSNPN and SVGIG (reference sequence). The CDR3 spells CAWSVMPGLAGDAREQYF. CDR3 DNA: TGTGCCTGGAGTGTTATGCCGGGACTAGCGGGGGATGCGCGCGAGCAGTACTTC.

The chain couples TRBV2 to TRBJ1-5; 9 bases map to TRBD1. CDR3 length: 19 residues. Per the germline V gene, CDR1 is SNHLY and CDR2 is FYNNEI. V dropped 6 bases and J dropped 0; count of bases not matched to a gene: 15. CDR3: CASSLGQGPLFYSNQPQHF. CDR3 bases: TGTGCCAGCAGCCTCGGACAGGGGCCCCTCTTTTATAGCAATCAGCCCCAGCATTTT.

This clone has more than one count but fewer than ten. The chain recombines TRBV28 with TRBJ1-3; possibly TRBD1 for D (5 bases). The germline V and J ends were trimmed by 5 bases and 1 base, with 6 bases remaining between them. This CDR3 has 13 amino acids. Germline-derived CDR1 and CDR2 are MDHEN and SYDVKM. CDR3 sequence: CASSGGSGNTIYF. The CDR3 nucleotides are TGTGCCAGCAGTGGGGGGTCTGGAAACACCATATATTTT.

The chain's CDR3 is CASSLSVAGGYEQYF. The CDR3 DNA sequence: TGTGCCAGCAGTTTGTCGGTAGCGGGAGGTTATGAGCAGTACTTC. The rearrangement uses TRBV27 and TRBJ2-7; TRBD2 aligns across 10 bases. The CDR3 spans 15 residues. The ends lost 3 bases at V and 7 bases at J; junction bases unmatched: 9. Germline lookup yields CDR1 MNHEY and CDR2 SMNVEV (reference sequence).

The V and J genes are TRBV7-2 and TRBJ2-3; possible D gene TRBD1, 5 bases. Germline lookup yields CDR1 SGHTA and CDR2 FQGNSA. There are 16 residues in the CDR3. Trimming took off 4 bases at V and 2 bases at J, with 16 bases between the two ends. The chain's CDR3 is CASSWDRGGHTDTQYF. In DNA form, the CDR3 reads TGTGCCAGCAGCTGGGATAGGGGTGGACACACAGATACGCAGTATTTT.

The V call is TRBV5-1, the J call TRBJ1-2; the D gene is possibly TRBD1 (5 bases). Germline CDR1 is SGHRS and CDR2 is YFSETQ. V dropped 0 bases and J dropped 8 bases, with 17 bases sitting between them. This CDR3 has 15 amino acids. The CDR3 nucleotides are TGCGCCAGCAGCTTGGAGGACGGTCAAAGGGGCGGCTACACCTTC. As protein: CASSLEDGQRGGYTF.

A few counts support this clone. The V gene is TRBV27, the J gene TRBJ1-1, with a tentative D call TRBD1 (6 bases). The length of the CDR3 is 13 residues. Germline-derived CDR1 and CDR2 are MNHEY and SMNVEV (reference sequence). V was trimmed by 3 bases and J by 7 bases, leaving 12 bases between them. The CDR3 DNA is TGTGCCAGCAGTTTCGGACAGAGATTTGAAGCTTTCTTT. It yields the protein CASSFGQRFEAFF.

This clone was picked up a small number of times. The CDR3 DNA sequence: TGTGCCAGCAGCCAGAATGCGGGATTCGATCAGCCCCAGCATTTT. This encodes CASSQNAGFDQPQHF. The V and J genes are TRBV2 and TRBJ1-5; D gene uncertain. The CDR3 consists of 15 residues. The V gene's germline CDR1 is SNHLY and CDR2 FYNNEI. Trimming shortened V by 6 bases and J by 5 bases, and 17 bases separated the two germline ends.

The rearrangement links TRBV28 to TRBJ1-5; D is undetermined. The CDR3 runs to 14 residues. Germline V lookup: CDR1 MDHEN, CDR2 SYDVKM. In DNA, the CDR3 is TGTGCTATGTCTGCAGGACTTAGCAATCAGCCCCAGCATTTT. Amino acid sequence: CAMSAGLSNQPQHF.

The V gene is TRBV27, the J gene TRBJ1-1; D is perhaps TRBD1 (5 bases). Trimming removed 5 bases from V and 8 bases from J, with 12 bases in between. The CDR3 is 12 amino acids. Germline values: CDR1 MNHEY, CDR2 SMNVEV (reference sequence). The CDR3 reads CASSGRTSEAFF. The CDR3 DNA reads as TGTGCCAGCAGTGGGCGGACAAGCGAAGCTTTCTTT.